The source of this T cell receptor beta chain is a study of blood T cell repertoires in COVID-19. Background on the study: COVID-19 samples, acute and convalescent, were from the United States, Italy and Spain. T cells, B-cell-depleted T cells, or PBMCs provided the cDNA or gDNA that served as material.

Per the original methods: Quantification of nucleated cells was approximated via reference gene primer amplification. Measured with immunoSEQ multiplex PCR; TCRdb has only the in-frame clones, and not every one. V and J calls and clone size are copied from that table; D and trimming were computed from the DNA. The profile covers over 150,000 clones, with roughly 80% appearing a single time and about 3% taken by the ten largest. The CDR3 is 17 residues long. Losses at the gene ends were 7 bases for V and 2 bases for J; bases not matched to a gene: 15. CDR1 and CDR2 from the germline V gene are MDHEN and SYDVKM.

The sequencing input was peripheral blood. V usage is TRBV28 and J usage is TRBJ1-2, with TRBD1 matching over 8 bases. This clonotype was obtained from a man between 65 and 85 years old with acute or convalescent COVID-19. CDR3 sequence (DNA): TGTGCCAGCACTTCATCTCCCAGGACAGGGAGGAACTATGGCTACACCTTC. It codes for CASTSSPRTGRNYGYTF.